This passage covers 13 T cell receptor beta chains from one sample sequenced in a study of response to subunit inactivated influenza vaccine. From the RT-PCR reads, TCRdb called clonotypes with MiXCR, one entry per CDR3 protein. Here the sample spans about 180,000 distinct CDR3 sequences, approximately 8.7% being singletons. The sample in question was non-naive T cells sorted from PBMCs, obtained on the day of vaccination. Receptor source: a man aged 45 to 65 who received an inactivated influenza vaccine.

This clonotype was counted a few times. The chain couples TRBV4-1 to TRBJ2-5; D is unclear. Between the trimmed V and J ends, which lost 1 base and 5 bases, there was a span of 17 bases. This CDR3 region has 16 residues. Germline loops: CDR1 MGHRA, CDR2 YSYEKL. CDR3 sequence reads: CASSQVAQDLMETQYF. The CDR3 coding sequence is TGCGCCAGCAGCCAAGTCGCGCAGGACCTTATGGAGACCCAGTACTTC.

This clonotype was observed a few times. J is TRBJ2-5 and V is TRBV11-1; D is unclear. This CDR3 contains 14 residues. CDR1 is SGHAT and CDR2 is FQDESV in the germline V gene (reference sequence). Trimming pared 3 bases from V and 1 base from J, leaving 9 bases between. The CDR3, as DNA: TGTGCCAGCAGCTTCCAGTGGGGCCAAGAGACCCAGTACTTC. Residues: CASSFQWGQETQYF.

At least ten counts were recorded for this clonotype. The CDR3 loop reads CASSLIEVWAQGGTEAFF. For the CDR3, the DNA is TGTGCCAGCAGTTTAATCGAGGTGTGGGCTCAGGGGGGCACTGAAGCTTTCTTT. The V gene is TRBV12-3 or TRBV12-4, the J gene TRBJ1-1, with 7 bases matching TRBD1. Trimming at V came to 2 bases and at J to 4 bases, leaving 16 bases not matched to a gene. The length of the CDR3 is 18 residues.

This rearrangement joins TRBV28 to TRBJ2-5; either TRBD1 or TRBD2 may fit D (6 bases each). This CDR3 region has 14 residues. The germline CDR1 and CDR2 sequences are MDHEN and SYDVKM. Between the trimmed V and J ends, which lost 2 bases and 4 bases, there was a span of 11 bases. CDR3 sequence reads: CASSLGGGRETQYF. CDR3 DNA sequence: TGTGCCAGCAGTTTAGGTGGGGGGCGAGAGACCCAGTACTTC.

The genes are TRBV21-1 and TRBJ2-2. TRBV21-1 is a recognized pseudogene. The CDR3 is 15 residues long. The CDR3 nucleotides read TGTGCCAGCAGCAACCGACATTCTAACACCGGGGAGCTGTTTTTT. Protein: CASSNRHSNTGELFF.

The table lists this clonotype with a few counts. V is TRBV27 and J is TRBJ2-7, with 8 positions matching TRBD1. CDR3 length: 13 residues. Looked up from germline, CDR1 is MNHEY and CDR2 is SMNVEV (reference sequence). Unmatched junction bases numbered 7, after V lost 6 bases and J lost 6 bases. This CDR3 reads CASSLDRVGEQYF. DNA of the CDR3: TGTGCCAGCAGCTTGGACAGGGTAGGCGAGCAGTACTTC.

This clonotype has only a few counts. This chain uses TRBV5-1 with TRBJ2-2, with D possibly being TRBD1 (6 bases). The V end was cut by 2 bases, the J end by 5 bases, with 10 bases between. CDR1 SGHRS and CDR2 YFSETQ come from the germline V gene. The CDR3 has 14 amino acids. This chain's CDR3 is CASSLPGETGELFF. The CDR3 nucleotides are TGCGCCAGCAGCTTACCAGGGGAAACCGGGGAGCTGTTTTTT. Using reference TRBV5-1 and TRBJ2-2 for the parts outside the CDR3, the full variable domain is KAGVTQTPRYLIKTRGQQVTLSCSPISGHRSVSWYQQTPGQGLQFLFEYFSETQRNKGNFPGRFSGRQFSNSRSEMNVSTLELGDSALYLCASSLPGETGELFFGEGSRLTVL.

This clonotype was detected many times. Written as DNA, the CDR3 is TGCGCCAGCAGCGTGGACAGGGGGGCATCTTACGAGCAGTACTTC. Residues: CASSVDRGASYEQYF. The gene calls are TRBV5-1 and TRBJ2-7, with 10 bases identical to TRBD1. Germline lookup yields CDR1 SGHRS and CDR2 YFSETQ. The CDR3 has 15 amino acids. Trimming cost V 4 bases and J 4 bases; bases outside gene matches: 8.

This clonotype was seen at least ten times. V usage is TRBV7-6 and J usage is TRBJ2-5; 10 bases are shared with TRBD2. CDR1 is SGHVS, CDR2 FNYEAQ, per germline. V lost 5 bases and J lost 3; bases outside the gene matches: 6. The CDR3 length is 15 residues. As DNA, the CDR3 is TGTGCCAGCAGCCCGAACCTAGCGGGGGAAGAGACCCAGTACTTC. Residues: CASSPNLAGEETQYF.

This clonotype occurred a few times. This rearrangement joins TRBV7-9 to TRBJ2-2; tentative D call: TRBD2 (5 bases). The V and J ends lost 3 bases and 4 bases respectively, with 9 bases between them. Germline lookup yields CDR1 SEHNR and CDR2 FQNEAQ (reference sequence). The CDR3 consists of 14 residues. For the CDR3, the DNA is TGTGCCAGCAGCTTCATCAGCGGCACCGGGGAGCTGTTTTTT. This gives the protein CASSFISGTGELFF.

This clonotype was detected ten times or more. The gene calls are TRBV5-6 and TRBJ2-3; D gene ambiguous. Trimming took 1 base from V and 8 from J, leaving 14 bases between them. Looked up from germline, CDR1 is SGHDT and CDR2 is YYEEEE. CDR3 length: 14 residues. CDR3 DNA sequence: TGTGCCAGCAGCTTGTTTTTTCGCCCGGGTACGCAGTATTTT. Its protein product is CASSLFFRPGTQYF.

The chain has TRBV2 and TRBJ2-5, with D possibly TRBD1 on 6 matching bases. This CDR3 is 12 amino acids long. V dropped 5 bases and J dropped 5 bases, with 9 bases sitting between them. Germline CDR1 reads SNHLY; CDR2 reads FYNNEI. In DNA, the CDR3 is TGTGCCAGCAGTACAGGGTTTGAGACCCAGTACTTC. Translated, it gives CASSTGFETQYF.

The chain joins TRBV20-1 to TRBJ2-7, with D perhaps assigned TRBD1 or TRBD2 (5 bases each). Trimming stripped 1 base from V and 2 bases from J, with 9 bases between. This CDR3 spans 13 amino acids. The germline CDR1 and CDR2 sequences are DFQATT and SNEGSKA (reference sequence). CDR3 residues: CSARGGKTYEQYF. The CDR3 DNA is TGCAGTGCTAGAGGGGGGAAGACCTACGAGCAGTACTTC.